The clone carrying this T cell receptor (beta chain) has a handful of counts. J lost 8 bases, V lost 9 bases, and 7 bases had no gene match. There are 12 residues in the CDR3. Per the germline V gene, CDR1 is MGHDK and CDR2 is SYGVNS. The source of the sample is a study of blood T cells in healthy people across ages. Primers used in a second PCR of about 7 to 12 cycles were a sample-barcoded 5' primer and a J-beta primer mix. TCRdb re-called the 5' RACE reads with MiXCR, one entry per CDR3 protein. The sample shows more than 900,000 distinct CDR3 sequences, 25% to 35% of them seen only once. Another study also made use of these data, one on T cells of mothers and their children. Per that paper: For the second PCR, the M1S primer put in sample barcodes and 2-4 random nucleotides.

The chain employs TRBV25-1 and TRBJ2-1; 7 bases match TRBD2. The source of this sequence is a woman aged 40 to 50 in good health. The material sequenced was blood. CDR3 bases: TGTGCCAGGGGGGGGAGCGGCGATGAGCAGTTCTTC. It is translated as CARGGSGDEQFF.